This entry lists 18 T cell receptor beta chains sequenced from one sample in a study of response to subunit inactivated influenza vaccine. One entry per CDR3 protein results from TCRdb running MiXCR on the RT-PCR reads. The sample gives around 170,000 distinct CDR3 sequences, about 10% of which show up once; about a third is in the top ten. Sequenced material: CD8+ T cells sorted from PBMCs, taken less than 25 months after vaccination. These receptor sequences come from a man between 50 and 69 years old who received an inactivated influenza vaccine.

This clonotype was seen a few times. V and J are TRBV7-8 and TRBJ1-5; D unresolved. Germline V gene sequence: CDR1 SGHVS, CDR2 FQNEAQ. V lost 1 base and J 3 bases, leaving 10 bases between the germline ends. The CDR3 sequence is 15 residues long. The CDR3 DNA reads TGTGCCAGCAGCTTAGGGGTCGCCGACAATCAGCCCCAGCATTTT. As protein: CASSLGVADNQPQHF.

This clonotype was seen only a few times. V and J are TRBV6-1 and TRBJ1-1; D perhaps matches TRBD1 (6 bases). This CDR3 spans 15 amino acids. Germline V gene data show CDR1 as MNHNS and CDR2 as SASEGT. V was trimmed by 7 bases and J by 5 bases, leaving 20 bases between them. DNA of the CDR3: TGTGCCAGCACTGTCGGCGGGGGCTGGGGTACTGAAGCTTTCTTT. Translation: CASTVGGGWGTEAFF.

The CDR3 reads CASSQGRGELDEKLFF. The CDR3 nucleotides read TGCGCCAGCAGCCAAGGTCGAGGGGAATTGGATGAAAAACTGTTTTTT. J is TRBJ1-4 and V is TRBV4-1; TRBD1 might be the D (5 bases). The germline V and J ends were trimmed by 1 base and 6 bases, with 15 bases remaining between them. CDR3 length: 16 residues. Germline assignment: CDR1 MGHRA and CDR2 YSYEKL.

This CDR3 is CSARERTSGSTEQYF. CDR3 sequence (DNA): TGCAGTGCTAGAGAAAGGACTAGCGGGAGTACAGAGCAGTACTTC. V usage is TRBV20-1 and J usage is TRBJ2-7, with 13 bases lining up with TRBD2. V was pared by 0 bases and J by 7 bases, with 6 bases of the junction left unmatched. Looked up from germline, CDR1 is DFQATT and CDR2 is SNEGSKA (reference sequence). CDR3 size: 15 residues.

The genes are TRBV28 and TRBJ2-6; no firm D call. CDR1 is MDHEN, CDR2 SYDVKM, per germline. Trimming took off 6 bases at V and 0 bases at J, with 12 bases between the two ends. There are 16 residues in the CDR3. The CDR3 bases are TGTGCCAGCAGCCGTATCTACTACTCTGGGGCCAACGTCCTGACTTTC. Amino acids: CASSRIYYSGANVLTF.

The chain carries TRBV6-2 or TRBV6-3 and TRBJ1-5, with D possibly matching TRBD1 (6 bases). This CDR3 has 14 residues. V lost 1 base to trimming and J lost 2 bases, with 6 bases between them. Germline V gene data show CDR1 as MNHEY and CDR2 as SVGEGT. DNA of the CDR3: TGTGCCAGCAGTTACTGGACAGGCAATCAGCCCCAGCATTTT. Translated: CASSYWTGNQPQHF.

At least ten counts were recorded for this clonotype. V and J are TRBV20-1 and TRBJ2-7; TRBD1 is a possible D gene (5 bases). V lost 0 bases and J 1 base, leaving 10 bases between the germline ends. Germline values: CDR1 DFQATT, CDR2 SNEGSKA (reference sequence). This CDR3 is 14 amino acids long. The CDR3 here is CSARDRDSSYEQYF. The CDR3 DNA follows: TGCAGTGCTAGAGATCGCGACAGTTCCTACGAGCAGTACTTC.

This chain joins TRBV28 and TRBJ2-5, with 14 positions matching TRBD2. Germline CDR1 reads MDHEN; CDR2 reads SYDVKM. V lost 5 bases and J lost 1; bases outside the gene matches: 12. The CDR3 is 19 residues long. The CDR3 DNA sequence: TGTGCCAGCAGTCCGACCGGGACTAGCGGGAGCAGTTTCCAAGAGACCCAGTACTTC. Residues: CASSPTGTSGSSFQETQYF.

As DNA, the CDR3 is TGTGCCAGCAGTGCTGCGCCCGCGGCCAACGTCCTGACTTTC. This sequence encodes CASSAAPAANVLTF. The gene calls are TRBV2 and TRBJ2-6, with no clear D. V lost 4 bases to trimming and J lost 6 bases, with 10 bases between them. The CDR3 is 14 amino acids. Germline CDR1 reads SNHLY; CDR2 reads FYNNEI.

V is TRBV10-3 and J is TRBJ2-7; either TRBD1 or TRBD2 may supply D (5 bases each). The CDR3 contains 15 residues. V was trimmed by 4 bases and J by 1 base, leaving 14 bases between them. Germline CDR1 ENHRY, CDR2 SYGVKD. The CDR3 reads CAISAGTGTSYEQYF. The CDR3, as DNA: TGTGCCATCAGTGCCGGGACGGGGACGTCCTACGAGCAGTACTTC.

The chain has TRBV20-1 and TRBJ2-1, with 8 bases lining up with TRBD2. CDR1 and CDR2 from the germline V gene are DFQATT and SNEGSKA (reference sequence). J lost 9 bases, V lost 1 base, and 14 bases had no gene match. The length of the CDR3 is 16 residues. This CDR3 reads CSARGFTGTRVLEQFF. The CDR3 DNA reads TGCAGTGCTAGAGGTTTTACCGGGACTAGAGTTCTTGAGCAGTTCTTC.

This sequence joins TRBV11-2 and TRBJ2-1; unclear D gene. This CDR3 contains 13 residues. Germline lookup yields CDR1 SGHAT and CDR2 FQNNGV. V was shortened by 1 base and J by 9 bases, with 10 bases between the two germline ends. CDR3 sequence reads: CASSLGFSSEQFF. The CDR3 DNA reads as TGTGCCAGCAGCTTAGGATTCAGTAGTGAGCAGTTCTTC.

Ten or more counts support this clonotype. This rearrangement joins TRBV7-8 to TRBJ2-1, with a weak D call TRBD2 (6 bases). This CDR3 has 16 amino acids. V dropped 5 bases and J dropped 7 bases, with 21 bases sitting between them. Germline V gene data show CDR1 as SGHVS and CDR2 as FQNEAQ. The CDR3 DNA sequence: TGTGCCAGCAGCCTCCAGACTAGTGACAATTATAATGAGCAGTTCTTC. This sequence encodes CASSLQTSDNYNEQFF.

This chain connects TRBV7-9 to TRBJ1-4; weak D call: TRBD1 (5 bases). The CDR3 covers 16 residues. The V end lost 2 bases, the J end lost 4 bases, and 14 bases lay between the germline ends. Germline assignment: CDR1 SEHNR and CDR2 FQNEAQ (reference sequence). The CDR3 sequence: CASSLPGGRINEKLFF. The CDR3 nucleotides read TGTGCCAGCAGCTTACCTGGGGGAAGGATTAATGAAAAACTGTTTTTT.

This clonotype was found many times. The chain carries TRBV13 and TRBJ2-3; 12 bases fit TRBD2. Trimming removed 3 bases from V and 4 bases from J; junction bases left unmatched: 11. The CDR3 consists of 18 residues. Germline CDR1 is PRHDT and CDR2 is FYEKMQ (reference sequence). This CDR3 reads CASSLAKYGLAGSDTQYF. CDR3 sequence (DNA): TGTGCCAGCAGCTTGGCCAAATATGGACTAGCGGGGTCAGATACGCAGTATTTT.

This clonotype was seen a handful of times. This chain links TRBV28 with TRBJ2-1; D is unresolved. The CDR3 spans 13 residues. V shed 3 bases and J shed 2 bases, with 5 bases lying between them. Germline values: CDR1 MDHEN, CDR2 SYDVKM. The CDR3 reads CASSLTTYNEQFF. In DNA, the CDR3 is TGTGCCAGCAGTTTGACCACCTACAATGAGCAGTTCTTC.

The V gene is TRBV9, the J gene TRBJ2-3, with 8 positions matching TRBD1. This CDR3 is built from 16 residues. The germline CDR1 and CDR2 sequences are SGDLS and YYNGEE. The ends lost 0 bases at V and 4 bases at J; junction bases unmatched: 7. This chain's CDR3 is CASSVDAGGAADTQYF. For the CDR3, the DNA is TGTGCCAGCAGCGTAGACGCAGGGGGCGCGGCAGATACGCAGTATTTT.

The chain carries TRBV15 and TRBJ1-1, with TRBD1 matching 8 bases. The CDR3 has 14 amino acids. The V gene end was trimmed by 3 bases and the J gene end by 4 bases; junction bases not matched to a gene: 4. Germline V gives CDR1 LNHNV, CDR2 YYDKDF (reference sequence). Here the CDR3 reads CATSSARGLTEAFF. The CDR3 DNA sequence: TGTGCCACCAGCAGTGCCAGGGGGCTCACTGAAGCTTTCTTT.